The 25 T cell receptor beta chains below come from one sample, sequenced in a study of shared clonotypes between healthy human individuals. Assay used: immunoSEQ multiplex PCR; TCRdb lists only in-frame clones, some missing. The sample holds around 2.1 million clones, approximately 94% seen once. Sequenced material: naive CD4+ T cells sorted from blood. The sample's subset: CD45RA+ positively selected. These receptors all stem from a man aged 18 to 35 in good health.

The chain carries TRBV30 and TRBJ1-3; TRBD1 is a possible D gene (5 bases). V lost 8 bases, J lost 6 bases, and 17 bases lay in between. The CDR3 has 13 residues. The germline gives CDR1 GTSNPN, CDR2 SVGIG (reference sequence). CDR3 protein: CAGGRGGVNTIYF. The CDR3 coding sequence is TGTGCCGGAGGTCGCGGGGGGGTAAACACCATATATTTT.

V usage is TRBV6-6 and J usage is TRBJ1-2; 9 nucleotides align to TRBD1. The trim removed 4 bases at V and 6 bases at J, leaving 6 bases unmatched. The V gene's germline CDR1 is MNHNY and CDR2 SVGAGI (reference sequence). This CDR3 spans 14 amino acids. The CDR3 reads CASSLSTGGHGYTF. The DNA of the CDR3 is TGTGCCAGCAGTTTATCTACAGGGGGCCATGGCTACACCTTC.

The chain recombines TRBV14 with TRBJ2-1; 9 positions agree with TRBD2. The CDR3 spans 18 residues. Losses at the gene ends were 0 bases for V and 2 bases for J; bases not matched to a gene: 8. CDR1 is SGHDN and CDR2 is FVKESK in the germline V gene. CDR3 DNA sequence: TGTGCCAGCAGCCAAGATGGCTGGCGGGGGGGACCCTACAATGAGCAGTTCTTC. Its translation is CASSQDGWRGGPYNEQFF. The full variable domain, in which reference TRBV14 and TRBJ2-1 provide the parts outside the CDR3, is EAGVTQFPSHSVIEKGQTVTLRCDPISGHDNLYWYRRVMGKEIKFLLHFVKESKQDESGMPNNRFLAERTGGTYSTLKVQPAELEDSGVYFCASSQDGWRGGPYNEQFFGPGTRLTVL.

This chain links TRBV6-6 with TRBJ1-3, with D perhaps matching TRBD1 (6 bases). Germline V gene data show CDR1 as MNHNY and CDR2 as SVGAGI (reference sequence). The CDR3 extends over 16 amino acids. Trimming left V 2 bases short and J 4 bases short, with 15 bases between. The CDR3 protein is CASSYVAGAQGNTIYF. CDR3 in DNA: TGTGCCAGCAGTTACGTTGCGGGGGCTCAAGGAAACACCATATATTTT.

The V and J genes are TRBV29-1 and TRBJ1-1; D gene ambiguous. The CDR3 has 11 residues. CDR1 and CDR2 (germline): SQVTM, ANQGSEA. Trimming shortened V by 4 bases and J by 5 bases, and 8 bases separated the two germline ends. The CDR3 DNA is TGCAGCGTTGGATCTGGGACTGAAGCTTTCTTT. Translation: CSVGSGTEAFF.

The genes are TRBV4-2 and TRBJ2-5; tentative D call: TRBD2 (5 bases). Germline V gives CDR1 LGHNA, CDR2 YNFKEQ. V was clipped by 3 bases and J by 0 bases, with 11 bases between them. The CDR3 runs to 15 residues. The DNA of the CDR3 is TGTGCCAGCAGCCAGTCAGCGAGGGACCAAGAGACCCAGTACTTC. Translation gives CASSQSARDQETQYF.

This chain links TRBV11-2 with TRBJ1-2; no reliable D call. Germline loops: CDR1 SGHAT, CDR2 FQNNGV. The CDR3 is made up of 13 amino acids. V was clipped by 8 bases and J by 8 bases, with 18 bases between them. This CDR3 reads CASGFGPRSGYTF. The CDR3 DNA reads TGTGCCAGCGGGTTCGGCCCCCGGAGCGGCTACACCTTC.

The chain couples TRBV19 to TRBJ1-5, with TRBD1 as a possible D gene (6 bases). Germline lookup yields CDR1 LNHDA and CDR2 SQIVND (reference sequence). This CDR3 has 13 amino acids. V lost 3 bases, J lost 8 bases, and 11 bases lay in between. The CDR3, as DNA: TGTGCCAGTAGTATGAACAGGGAGGAGCCCCAGCATTTT. Translated: CASSMNREEPQHF.

This chain uses TRBV7-2 with TRBJ2-1, with TRBD2 matching over 10 bases. The CDR3 covers 17 residues. J was trimmed by 5 bases and V by 4 bases; bases with no gene match: 11. Germline V gene sequence: CDR1 SGHTA, CDR2 FQGNSA. The CDR3 reads CASSSTRGTSDHNEQFF. The CDR3 bases are TGTGCCAGCAGCTCAACCCGAGGGACTAGCGACCACAATGAGCAGTTCTTC. The variable domain in full, with the rest retrieved from reference TRBV7-2 and TRBJ2-1, is GAGVSQSPSNKVTEKGKDVELRCDPISGHTALYWYRQSLGQGLEFLIYFQGNSAPDKSGLPSDRFSAERTGGSVSTLTIQRTQQEDSAVYLCASSSTRGTSDHNEQFFGPGTRLTVL.

This rearrangement joins TRBV19 to TRBJ2-2; 10 bases are shared with TRBD2. The CDR3 extends over 13 amino acids. Looked up from germline, CDR1 is LNHDA and CDR2 is SQIVND (reference sequence). V lost 4 bases, J lost 8 bases, and 1 base stayed unmatched. The CDR3, as DNA: TGTGCCAGTAGTAAGGGACTAGCGGGGGAGCTGTTTTTT. It specifies CASSKGLAGELFF.

V gene TRBV5-4 combines with J gene TRBJ2-2, with unresolved D. V shed 5 bases and J shed 8 bases, with 16 bases lying between them. This CDR3 spans 14 amino acids. Germline V lookup: CDR1 SGHNT, CDR2 YYREEE (reference sequence). The DNA of the CDR3 is TGTGCCAGCAGTCCGGCCCTCCATGAAGGGGAGCTGTTTTTT. It translates to CASSPALHEGELFF.

This clone was detected a few times. The chain carries TRBV2 and TRBJ2-7; D is possibly TRBD1 or TRBD2 (7 bases each). Trimming removed 8 bases at V and 4 bases at J, with 18 bases between. Germline V gene sequence: CDR1 SNHLY, CDR2 FYNNEI. This CDR3 spans 14 amino acids. CDR3 amino acids: CASALPQGGYEQYF. The CDR3 region has the DNA TGTGCCAGCGCCTTACCCCAGGGGGGGTACGAGCAGTACTTC.

The J gene is TRBJ2-1, the V gene TRBV10-3; D gene uncertain. With 0 bases removed from V and 0 bases from J, the gap between germline ends came to 9 bases. Germline values: CDR1 ENHRY, CDR2 SYGVKD. The CDR3 length is 16 residues. The CDR3 protein is CAISESLVLSYNEQFF. CDR3 coding DNA: TGTGCCATCAGTGAGTCCTTGGTCCTCTCCTACAATGAGCAGTTCTTC.

The rearrangement links TRBV5-1 to TRBJ2-1; 8 bases map to TRBD1. CDR1 SGHRS and CDR2 YFSETQ come from the germline V gene. The CDR3 sequence is 15 residues long. J lost 9 bases, V lost 4 bases, and 12 bases had no gene match. CDR3 nucleotides: TGCGCCAGCAGCCAAACCGGGACAGGAGGTCTTGAGCAGTTCTTC. Encoded protein: CASSQTGTGGLEQFF.

The chain is built from TRBV5-1 and TRBJ1-2, with TRBD1 matching 7 bases. Germline V gene lookup returns CDR1 SGHRS and CDR2 YFSETQ. Trimming removed 4 bases from V and 7 bases from J; junction bases left unmatched: 4. The CDR3 length is 12 residues. The CDR3 is CASSMTGSGYTF. The CDR3, as DNA: TGCGCCAGCAGCATGACAGGGTCTGGCTACACCTTC.

Details on this clone: The sample contains more than one DNA sequence encoding this CDR3. The genes are TRBV18 and TRBJ1-1; D possibly corresponds to TRBD1 (5 bases). The length of the CDR3 is 14 residues. Germline CDR1 is KGHSH and CDR2 is LQKENI. V lost 3 bases to trimming and J lost 2 bases, with 10 bases between them. The CDR3 loop reads CASSPRDGNTEAFF. The CDR3 DNA is TGTGCCAGCTCACCGCGGGACGGAAACACTGAAGCTTTCTTT.

The rearrangement uses TRBV4-1 and TRBJ2-5; TRBD1 agrees at 9 bases. Germline loops: CDR1 MGHRA, CDR2 YSYEKL. CDR3 length: 16 residues. The ends lost 4 bases at V and 5 bases at J; junction bases unmatched: 11. CDR3: CASSPVADRGRETQYF. In DNA form, the CDR3 reads TGCGCCAGCAGCCCAGTCGCGGACAGGGGCAGGGAGACCCAGTACTTC.

This chain uses TRBV6-1 with TRBJ1-2; TRBD1 matches 7 bases. With 8 bases clipped from V and 6 bases from J, the junction kept 12 bases outside the gene matches. The CDR3 totals 14 residues. Germline CDR1 and CDR2: MNHNS and SASEGT. CDR3 sequence: CASGQEGARNGYTF. CDR3 coding DNA: TGTGCCAGCGGGCAGGAGGGGGCGAGGAATGGCTACACCTTC.

The chain couples TRBV30 to TRBJ2-5, with 7 bases fitting TRBD2. Germline V gives CDR1 GTSNPN, CDR2 SVGIG (reference sequence). The CDR3 is 13 residues long. V dropped 6 bases and J dropped 4; count of bases not matched to a gene: 8. The CDR3 nucleotides are TGTGCCTGCCGTGCTAGCGGCCGAGAGACCCAGTACTTC. This codes for CACRASGRETQYF.

Notes on this clone: In the same sample, other DNA sequences code for this CDR3. The rearrangement joins TRBV2 to TRBJ1-1; D may be TRBD1 (5 bases). Trimming took 2 bases from V and 1 from J, leaving 8 bases between them. The CDR3 loop spans 14 amino acids. CDR1 and CDR2 from the germline V gene are SNHLY and FYNNEI. CDR3: CASSERGRNTEAFF. CDR3 sequence (DNA): TGTGCCAGCAGTGAAAGGGGTCGGAACACTGAAGCTTTCTTT.

The chain employs TRBV5-4 and TRBJ2-3; D may match TRBD1 or TRBD2 (7 bases each). CDR1 SGHNT and CDR2 YYREEE come from the germline V gene (reference sequence). CDR3 length: 16 residues. The V and J ends lost 4 bases and 2 bases respectively, with 17 bases between them. The CDR3: CASSPGGRGTTDTQYF. The DNA of the CDR3 is TGTGCCAGCAGCCCGGGGGGCAGGGGGACCACAGATACGCAGTATTTT.

The J gene is TRBJ2-2, the V gene TRBV6-6; possible D gene TRBD2, 6 bases. The CDR3 covers 15 residues. With 4 bases removed from V and 3 bases from J, the gap between germline ends came to 12 bases. Germline CDR1 and CDR2: MNHNY and SVGAGI (reference sequence). This CDR3 reads CASSSTGTYTGELFF. CDR3 coding DNA: TGTGCCAGCAGTTCCACCGGGACTTACACCGGGGAGCTGTTTTTT.

Only one count was recorded for this clone. This rearrangement joins TRBV30 to TRBJ1-1; D is unresolved. The ends were cut back, 4 bases at V and 1 base at J, with 13 bases in the middle. Germline CDR1 reads GTSNPN; CDR2 reads SVGIG (reference sequence). This CDR3 is 14 amino acids long. The CDR3 nucleotides are TGTGCCTGGACAGACATAGGCGGGAACACTGAAGCTTTCTTT. Translation: CAWTDIGGNTEAFF.

V and J are TRBV11-2 and TRBJ2-7, with 7 bases identical to TRBD1. The CDR3 is 14 residues long. Germline V gives CDR1 SGHAT, CDR2 FQNNGV. V lost 5 bases and J lost 5; bases outside the gene matches: 9. This CDR3 is CASSHGDRYNEQYF. CDR3 bases: TGTGCCAGCAGCCACGGGGACAGATATAACGAGCAGTACTTC.

The chain employs TRBV15 and TRBJ2-7; D uncertain. The CDR3 spans 15 residues. Trimming cost V 0 bases and J 0 bases, with 9 bases left between them. Germline V gene lookup returns CDR1 LNHNV and CDR2 YYDKDF (reference sequence). CDR3 protein: CATSRDGRDSYEQYF. CDR3 DNA sequence: TGTGCCACCAGCAGAGATGGTCGTGACTCCTACGAGCAGTACTTC. The full variable domain, completed using reference TRBV15 and TRBJ2-7, is DAMVIQNPRYQVTQFGKPVTLSCSQTLNHNVMYWYQQKSSQAPKLLFHYYDKDFNNEADTPDNFQSRRPNTSFCFLDIRSPGLGDTAMYLCATSRDGRDSYEQYFGPGTRLTVT.